Listed here is a single T cell receptor (beta chain). No antigen is known for it. No qualities accompany the bases; no much larger clone lies one base away. The sample originates from a study of CD8 T cells in Susac syndrome (dated by TCRdb to the late 2010s). About the investigation overall: Among the sequenced Susac syndrome patients, about six had clinically active disease and 8 or 9 were in clinical remission. Repertoire sequencing was used to test whether CD8+ T cell activation and differentiation in Susac syndrome was antigen driven. At blood withdrawal, Susac syndrome patients were therapy-naive, treated with corticosteroids (with IVIg additionally given to some), or treated with IVIg alone.

The cysteine opens and the phenylalanine closes a CDR3 of 13 amino acids. CDR3 DNA is the only sequence kept; it has 39 bases, read in frame from the first base. V gives up 1 base and J gives up 5 bases, and the segment between their germline ends measures 5 bases. Taken from the germline V gene (reference sequence), the CDR1 and CDR2 loops are PRHDT and FYEKMQ. RNA was extracted using the RNeasy kit, and about 0.45 to 1 ug of the RNA was reverse transcribed with random hexamers. The immunoSEQ multiplex PCR assay, which covers 54 Vbeta and 13 Jbeta segments, was used to amplify TCR beta CDR3 regions. Bias from PCR amplification was corrected by using a synthetic template baseline for primer optimization and for computational correction. The original methods were these. Reads were annotated to V, D and J genes per IMGT and analyzed with immunoSEQ Analyzer, keeping only productive sequences. Clonality was calculated as one minus the Shannon entropy normalized by log2 of the number of productive unique sequences. For each patient and control, public and private clones were evaluated within the 100 most prevalent clones. Susac-specific clones were defined as absent from healthy and MS cohorts, around 1,000 published viral clones and other ImmuneACCESS disease sequences. In-frame beta chains were kept once TCRdb had trimmed the public reads at Q25 with fastp and called clones with MiXCR. Rows matching on CDR3 protein sequence are summarized as one entry with the most common DNA and genes. It is TCRdb's table, rather than the study itself, that gives the V and J calls and clone size. This sample holds around 230,000 distinct CDR3 sequences; 90% to 96% were observed only once. The ten largest clones add up to 0.08% to 0.11% of the sample.

The paper's findings and limits, for the study overall: The CD4+ T cell repertoire of patients with Susac syndrome showed no detectable clonal expansion. The TCR sequencing and HLA analysis was acknowledged to have included a relatively small number of individuals.

Peripheral blood CD8+ and CD4+ T cells from healthy donors, Susac syndrome patients and multiple sclerosis patients were profiled by high-throughput TCR beta sequencing. The Susac syndrome patients fulfilled recently defined diagnostic criteria for either definite or probable disease. CD8+ TEMRA cells were enriched by FACS, while bulk CD8+ and CD4+ T cells were purified by magnetic negative isolation. Blood was collected in EDTA tubes and processed within 24 hours, with PBMCs isolated through density gradient centrifugation. PBMCs intended for TCR sequencing were cryopreserved in liquid nitrogen and thawed later in a water bath at 37 degrees C. The sorted or isolated CD4+, CD8+ and CD8+ TEMRA cells reached a purity of at least 90%.

The material sequenced was CD4+ T cells from PBMCs. This sequence uses TRBV13 and TRBJ2-2; the D gene is not confidently resolved. This receptor was obtained from a human donor with Susac syndrome. The bases are TGTGCCAGCAGCTTAGTTAGAACCGGGGAGCTGTTTTTT. Translated, it gives CASSLVRTGELFF.